These 3 T cell receptor beta chains share one sample of origin, sequenced in a study of identical twins. TCRdb called the 5' RACE reads again in MiXCR, with one record for every CDR3 protein. The table lists roughly 280,000 distinct CDR3 sequences, 9.5% of them singletons, with about 7.1% in the top ten. The same data also went into a second study, on yellow fever vaccine responses in identical twins.

The material sequenced was CD8+ T cells sorted from blood. The receptors come from a young woman in good health.

This clonotype was observed a few times. J is TRBJ2-3 and V is TRBV29-1; 7 nucleotides agree with TRBD2. Germline trimming cut 2 bases from V and 6 bases from J; bases unmatched to any gene: 2. Germline loops: CDR1 SQVTM, CDR2 ANQGSEA. The CDR3 runs to 12 residues. This CDR3 reads CSVELRGDTQYF. Here the CDR3 DNA reads TGCAGCGTTGAACTGCGGGGGGATACGCAGTATTTT.

This clonotype was detected a few times. CDR3 amino acids: CASSQDQGGRYEQYF. CDR3 DNA: TGCGCCAGCAGCCAAGATCAAGGGGGTCGGTACGAGCAGTACTTC. The chain recombines TRBV4-3 with TRBJ2-7, with D possibly matching TRBD1 (6 bases). CDR3 length equals 15 residues. The germline gives CDR1 LGHNA, CDR2 YSLEER. Trimming removed 0 bases from V and 4 bases from J, with 13 bases in between.

This clonotype appeared many times. V gene TRBV20-1 combines with J gene TRBJ2-1; 14 nucleotides match TRBD2. The CDR3 contains 18 residues. V shed 0 bases, J shed 4 bases, and the junction held 8 bases outside the gene matches. Germline-derived CDR1 and CDR2 are DFQATT and SNEGSKA (reference sequence). The CDR3 spells CSARDPGLAGEEYNEQFF. The CDR3 DNA sequence: TGCAGTGCTAGAGATCCGGGACTAGCGGGGGAGGAGTACAATGAGCAGTTCTTC.